Listed below are T cell receptor beta chains from one sample, sequenced in a study of T cell responses to AZD1222 COVID-19 vaccine. Data came from immunoSEQ multiplex PCR; TCRdb stores just in-frame clones and leaves some out. The sample consists of about 140,000 clones, approximately 89% of them appearing once. The sample consisted of peripheral blood, taken 28 days after the second AZD1222 dose. The source of these receptors is an adult who received the AZD1222 COVID-19 vaccine. Both conserved end residues are part of each CDR3. Fields, in order: D gene, V gene, J gene, clone size, CDR3 DNA, CDR3 protein. The D gene is left open where the match is weak. Some rows mark clone size as missing; the rest say once, few, many or name a class of expanded clone.

D gene: TRBD1
V gene: TRBV19
J gene: TRBJ1-1
clone size: NA
CDR3 DNA: TGTGCCAGTAGTATAGATTGGGACAGGGGGGCCGAAGCTTTCTTT
CDR3 protein: CASSIDWDRGAEAFF

D gene: NA
V gene: TRBV25-1
J gene: TRBJ2-7
clone size: NA
CDR3 DNA: TGTGCCAGCAGTGGGCAGACGGGAATCTACGAGCAGTACTTC
CDR3 protein: CASSGQTGIYEQYF

D gene: NA
V gene: TRBV7-9
J gene: TRBJ1-2
clone size: NA
CDR3 DNA: TGTGCCAGCAGCCCCCAAACCGGTCCCTCTTTGGACACCTTC
CDR3 protein: CASSPQTGPSLDTF

D gene: NA
V gene: TRBV3-1/TRBV3-2
J gene: TRBJ2-5
clone size: NA
CDR3 DNA: TGTGCCAGCAGCCCCTCCTACGGTGAAGAGACCCAGTACTTC
CDR3 protein: CASSPSYGEETQYF

D gene: TRBD1
V gene: TRBV20-1
J gene: TRBJ2-7
clone size: NA
CDR3 DNA: TGCAGTGCTAGTCAAACCGGGACAGGGGCCTACGAGCAGTACTTC
CDR3 protein: CSASQTGTGAYEQYF

D gene: NA
V gene: TRBV5-8
J gene: TRBJ1-5
clone size: NA
CDR3 DNA: TGTGCCAGCAGCTCCGGGACGGGTTCCAATCAGCCCCAGCATTTT
CDR3 protein: CASSSGTGSNQPQHF

D gene: NA
V gene: TRBV9
J gene: TRBJ2-7
clone size: NA
CDR3 DNA: TGTGCCAGCAGCGTAGCCCCCGAGGCGGGGGCCCCCTCCGCCTCGTTTTTCTGGCAGTACTTC
CDR3 protein: CASSVAPEAGAPSASFFWQYF

D gene: NA
V gene: TRBV7-2
J gene: TRBJ2-2
clone size: NA
CDR3 DNA: TGTGCCAGCAGCTTATCCCCGGCCCACACCGGGGAGCTGTTTTTT
CDR3 protein: CASSLSPAHTGELFF

D gene: NA
V gene: TRBV9
J gene: TRBJ1-1
clone size: NA
CDR3 DNA: TGTGCCAGCAGCGGACCAAAAGGGACGCGGGGGCGGGAGTCTGTGGAAGCTTTCTTT
CDR3 protein: CASSGPKGTRGRESVEAFF

D gene: NA
V gene: TRBV3-1/TRBV3-2
J gene: TRBJ1-2
clone size: NA
CDR3 DNA: TGTGCCAGCAGTCGACAGACCGAAGGGGGCTACACCTTC
CDR3 protein: CASSRQTEGGYTF

D gene: NA
V gene: TRBV6-5
J gene: TRBJ1-3
clone size: NA
CDR3 DNA: TGTGCCAGCAGACCGGGGGTGAACTCTGGAAACACCATATATTTT
CDR3 protein: CASRPGVNSGNTIYF

D gene: NA
V gene: TRBV14
J gene: TRBJ2-3
clone size: NA
CDR3 DNA: TGTGCCAGCAGCCAAGGTGGGGGGACAGATACGCAGTATTTT
CDR3 protein: CASSQGGGTDTQYF

D gene: NA
V gene: TRBV6-4
J gene: TRBJ2-1
clone size: NA
CDR3 DNA: TGTGCCAGCAGTGACGAGGTCAGCTCCTACAATGAGCAGTTCTTC
CDR3 protein: CASSDEVSSYNEQFF

D gene: NA
V gene: TRBV5-6
J gene: TRBJ2-3
clone size: NA
CDR3 DNA: TGTGCCAGCAGCTCATTTAAAAGCTCGAGCACAGATACGCAGTATTTT
CDR3 protein: CASSSFKSSSTDTQYF

D gene: NA
V gene: TRBV4-3
J gene: TRBJ2-7
clone size: NA
CDR3 DNA: TGCGCCAGCAGCCAAGAACCTCTGTCCTACGAGCAGTACTTC
CDR3 protein: CASSQEPLSYEQYF

D gene: NA
V gene: TRBV20-1
J gene: TRBJ2-3
clone size: NA
CDR3 DNA: TGCAGTGCTAGTAGCACAAATACAGATACGCAGTATTTT
CDR3 protein: CSASSTNTDTQYF

D gene: NA
V gene: TRBV6-5
J gene: TRBJ1-1
clone size: NA
CDR3 DNA: TGTGCCAGCAGCCCAGGGGCGTGGAACACTGAAGCTTTCTTT
CDR3 protein: CASSPGAWNTEAFF

D gene: TRBD1
V gene: TRBV5-1
J gene: TRBJ1-4
clone size: NA
CDR3 DNA: TGCGCCAGCAGCTCCTGGACAGGGTTAAATGAAAAACTGTTTTTT
CDR3 protein: CASSSWTGLNEKLFF

D gene: NA
V gene: TRBV4-3
J gene: TRBJ1-4
clone size: NA
CDR3 DNA: TGCGCCAGCAGCCAAGATCTCGGGGGAGCGCATGAAAAACTGTTTTTT
CDR3 protein: CASSQDLGGAHEKLFF

D gene: NA
V gene: TRBV7-2
J gene: TRBJ2-3
clone size: NA
CDR3 DNA: TGTGCCAGCAGCTCGAGGGGGTTCGCAGATACGCAGTATTTT
CDR3 protein: CASSSRGFADTQYF

D gene: NA
V gene: TRBV5-1
J gene: TRBJ1-1
clone size: NA
CDR3 DNA: TGCGCCAGCAGCTTTCGGGGGATGAACACTGAAGCTTTCTTT
CDR3 protein: CASSFRGMNTEAFF

D gene: NA
V gene: TRBV19
J gene: TRBJ1-1
clone size: NA
CDR3 DNA: TGTGCCACCAGGGACATGGGAGACACTGAAGCTTTCTTT
CDR3 protein: CATRDMGDTEAFF

D gene: NA
V gene: TRBV3-1/TRBV3-2
J gene: TRBJ1-5
clone size: once
CDR3 DNA: TGTGCCAGCAGCCAAGAGTTTGGGGATCAGCCCCAGCATTTT
CDR3 protein: CASSQEFGDQPQHF

D gene: NA
V gene: TRBV7-2
J gene: TRBJ1-2
clone size: NA
CDR3 DNA: TGTGCCAGCAGCTTAGTACAGCACTATGGCTACACCTTC
CDR3 protein: CASSLVQHYGYTF

D gene: NA
V gene: TRBV7-3
J gene: TRBJ1-3
clone size: NA
CDR3 DNA: TGTGCCAGCAGCTTACGGAGATCCTCTGGAAACACCATATATTTT
CDR3 protein: CASSLRRSSGNTIYF

D gene: NA
V gene: TRBV19
J gene: TRBJ1-6
clone size: NA
CDR3 DNA: TGTGCCAGCGGGCGGGACACCTTTGGTTCACCCCTCCACTTT
CDR3 protein: CASGRDTFGSPLHF

D gene: NA
V gene: TRBV11-3
J gene: TRBJ1-1
clone size: NA
CDR3 DNA: TGTGCCAGCAGCCCGGGGCGTTTGGACACTGAAGCTTTCTTT
CDR3 protein: CASSPGRLDTEAFF

D gene: NA
V gene: TRBV13
J gene: TRBJ2-3
clone size: NA
CDR3 DNA: TGTGCCAGCAGCTTAGGCCTAGACACAGATACGCAGTATTTT
CDR3 protein: CASSLGLDTDTQYF

D gene: NA
V gene: TRBV3-1/TRBV3-2
J gene: TRBJ1-2
clone size: NA
CDR3 DNA: TGTGCCAGCAGCCAAGCCGCCGGGGGCGGTTATGGCTACACCTTC
CDR3 protein: CASSQAAGGGYGYTF

D gene: NA
V gene: TRBV2
J gene: TRBJ2-7
clone size: NA
CDR3 DNA: TGTGCCAGCAGTCCCAGGGGTCACGAGCAGTACTTC
CDR3 protein: CASSPRGHEQYF

D gene: NA
V gene: TRBV10-2
J gene: TRBJ2-2
clone size: NA
CDR3 DNA: TGCGCCAGCAGCACGACGAACACCGGGGAGCTGTTTTTT
CDR3 protein: CASSTTNTGELFF

D gene: NA
V gene: TRBV27
J gene: TRBJ2-7
clone size: NA
CDR3 DNA: TGTGCCAGCAGTGAAGGCCCCTACGAGCAGTACTTC
CDR3 protein: CASSEGPYEQYF

D gene: NA
V gene: TRBV4-1
J gene: TRBJ2-1
clone size: NA
CDR3 DNA: TGCGCCAGCAGCCAAGGCCCTAGTACCTACAATGAGCAGTTCTTC
CDR3 protein: CASSQGPSTYNEQFF

D gene: TRBD2
V gene: TRBV27
J gene: TRBJ2-2
clone size: NA
CDR3 DNA: TGTGCCAGCAGTGGACTAGCGGGAAAGGCCGGGGAGCTGTTTTTT
CDR3 protein: CASSGLAGKAGELFF